Listed below are T cell receptor beta chains from one sample, sequenced in a study of blood T cell repertoires in COVID-19. Repertoires were generated with immunoSEQ multiplex PCR, while TCRdb's copy carries only in-frame clones and drops some. The sample consists of 150,000 or so clones, around 85% of them appearing once. Sequenced sample: PBMCs or T cells enriched from blood (not recorded which). The receptors were gathered from a man in his fifties who had recovered from COVID-19. Each CDR3 is given with its conserved first and last residue. The order of the fields is D gene, CDR3 length, V gene, J gene, clone size, CDR3 protein, CDR3 DNA. The D gene is left open where the match is weak. For some rows the clone size is stated as once, few or many, or as a class when expanded; others skip it.

TRBD1	14	TRBV7-9	TRBJ2-1	NA	CASISDRGHNEQFF	TGTGCCAGCATCTCGGACAGGGGGCACAATGAGCAGTTCTTC
NA	15	TRBV7-3	TRBJ2-1	few	CASSAGQPSYNEQFF	TGTGCCAGCAGTGCGGGACAGCCCTCCTACAATGAGCAGTTCTTC
NA	15	TRBV7-2	TRBJ2-7	NA	CASSLGSAGWYEQYF	TGTGCCAGCAGCCTCGGATCGGCGGGTTGGTACGAGCAGTACTTC
TRBD1	14	TRBV19	TRBJ1-4	NA	CASSWTGSNEKLFF	TGTGCCAGTAGTTGGACAGGGTCTAATGAAAAACTGTTTTTT
TRBD2	15	TRBV4-1	TRBJ2-1	NA	CASSQEPAGGLEQFF	TGCGCCAGCAGCCAAGAACCAGCGGGGGGGCTTGAGCAGTTCTTC
NA	14	TRBV7-6	TRBJ1-1	NA	CASSFQGWNTEAFF	TGTGCCAGCAGCTTTCAGGGGTGGAACACTGAAGCTTTCTTT
NA	16	TRBV19	TRBJ1-2	NA	CASSTIHTGTDYGYTF	TGTGCCAGTAGCACAATACATACAGGGACCGACTATGGCTACACCTTC
TRBD1	13	TRBV30	TRBJ1-5	NA	CAWRSTGSQPQHF	TGTGCCTGGAGGTCGACAGGGTCTCAGCCCCAGCATTTT
TRBD1	15	TRBV9	TRBJ1-1	NA	CASSVSTGQGTEAFF	TGTGCCAGCAGCGTATCGACAGGGCAAGGCACTGAAGCTTTCTTT
NA	14	TRBV7-9	TRBJ1-1	NA	CASSPQMMNTEAFF	TGTGCCAGCAGCCCACAGATGATGAACACTGAAGCTTTCTTT
TRBD2	19	TRBV3-1/TRBV3-2	TRBJ2-3	once	CASSQRGRASGGPTDTQYF	TGTGCCAGCAGCCAAAGGGGCAGGGCTAGCGGGGGCCCCACAGATACGCAGTATTTT
NA	15	TRBV7-2	TRBJ1-5	NA	CASSSRGGSNQPQHF	TGTGCCAGCAGCTCCAGGGGCGGTAGCAATCAGCCCCAGCATTTT
TRBD1	15	TRBV27	TRBJ1-1	NA	CASSPRLTGVAEAFF	TGTGCCAGCAGTCCCCGGTTGACAGGGGTCGCTGAAGCTTTCTTT
NA	13	TRBV19	TRBJ2-7	NA	CASSIAFADEQYF	TGTGCCAGTAGTATAGCGTTCGCAGACGAGCAGTACTTC
NA	13	TRBV7-3	TRBJ1-4	NA	CASSLYGGEKLFF	TGTGCCAGCAGCTTATACGGGGGTGAAAAACTGTTTTTT
TRBD2	17	TRBV19	TRBJ2-1	NA	CASSMGWRGGSYNEQFF	TGTGCCAGTAGTATGGGTTGGCGGGGGGGATCCTACAATGAGCAGTTCTTC
TRBD1	15	TRBV2	TRBJ1-1	NA	CASRATQQGTTEAFF	TGTGCCAGCAGGGCGACCCAACAGGGGACCACTGAAGCTTTCTTT
NA	12	TRBV28	TRBJ1-1	NA	CASSLNERVAFF	TGTGCCAGCAGTTTAAACGAACGGGTAGCTTTCTTT
NA	15	TRBV7-9	TRBJ2-7	NA	CASSSRLGGLYEQYF	TGTGCCAGCAGCTCCCGACTGGGGGGATTATACGAGCAGTACTTC
TRBD1	15	TRBV10-3	TRBJ1-2	NA	CAISESTGTGDGYTF	TGTGCCATCAGTGAGTCAACCGGGACAGGGGATGGCTACACCTTC
TRBD2	14	TRBV6-2/TRBV6-3	TRBJ2-5	NA	CASSSGTSGETQYF	TGTGCCAGCAGCTCCGGGACTAGCGGGGAGACCCAGTACTTC
NA	17	TRBV5-4	TRBJ2-3	NA	CASSRRVSGTSTDTQYF	TGTGCCAGCAGCCGGCGGGTTAGCGGAACTAGCACAGATACGCAGTATTTT
TRBD2	15	TRBV19	TRBJ2-1	NA	CASQRTSGSYNEQFF	TGTGCCAGTCAAAGGACTAGCGGGTCCTACAATGAGCAGTTCTTC